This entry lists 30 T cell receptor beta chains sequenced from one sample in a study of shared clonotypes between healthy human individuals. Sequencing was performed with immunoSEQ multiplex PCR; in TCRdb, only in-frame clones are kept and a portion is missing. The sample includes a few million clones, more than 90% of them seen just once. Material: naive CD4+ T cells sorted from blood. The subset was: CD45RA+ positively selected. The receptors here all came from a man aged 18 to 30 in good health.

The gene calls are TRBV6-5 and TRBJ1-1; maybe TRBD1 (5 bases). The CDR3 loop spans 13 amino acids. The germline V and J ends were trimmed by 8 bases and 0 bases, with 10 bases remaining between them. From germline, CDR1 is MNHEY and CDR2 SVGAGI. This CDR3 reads CASGRVLNTEAFF. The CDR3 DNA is TGTGCCAGCGGCAGGGTCCTGAACACTGAAGCTTTCTTT.

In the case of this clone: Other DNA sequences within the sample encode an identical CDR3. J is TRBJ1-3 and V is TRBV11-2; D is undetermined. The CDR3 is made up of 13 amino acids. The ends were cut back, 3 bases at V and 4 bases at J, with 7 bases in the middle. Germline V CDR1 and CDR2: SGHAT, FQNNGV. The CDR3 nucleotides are TGTGCCAGCAGCTTGGGTGGGGGAAACACCATATATTTT. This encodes CASSLGGGNTIYF.

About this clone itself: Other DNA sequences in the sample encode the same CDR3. The CDR3 DNA sequence: TGTGCCAGCAGTTTTGACAGTAGCAATCAGCCCCAGCATTTT. Translating it yields CASSFDSSNQPQHF. The gene calls are TRBV11-2 and TRBJ1-5; the D gene is possibly TRBD1 (5 bases). CDR1 and CDR2 (germline): SGHAT, FQNNGV. Trimming took off 6 bases at V and 0 bases at J, with 9 bases between the two ends. The CDR3 consists of 14 residues.

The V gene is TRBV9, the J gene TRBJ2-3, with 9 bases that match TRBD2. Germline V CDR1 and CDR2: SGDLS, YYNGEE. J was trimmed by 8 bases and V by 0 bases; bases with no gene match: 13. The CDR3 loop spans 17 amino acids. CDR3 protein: CASSVEGGGGAKGTQYF. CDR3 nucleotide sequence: TGTGCCAGCAGCGTAGAAGGCGGGGGGGGTGCCAAGGGTACGCAGTATTTT.

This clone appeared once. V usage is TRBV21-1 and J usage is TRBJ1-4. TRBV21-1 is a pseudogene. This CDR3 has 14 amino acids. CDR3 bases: TGTGCCAGCAGCAATTATGCAGGGAGAGAAAAACTGTTTTTT. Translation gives CASSNYAGREKLFF.

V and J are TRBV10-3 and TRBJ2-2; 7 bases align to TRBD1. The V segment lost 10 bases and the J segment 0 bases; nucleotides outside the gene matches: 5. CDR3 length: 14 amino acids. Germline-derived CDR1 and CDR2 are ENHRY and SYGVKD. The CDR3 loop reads CATHGTANTGELFF. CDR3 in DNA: TGTGCCACCCATGGGACAGCGAACACCGGGGAGCTGTTTTTT.

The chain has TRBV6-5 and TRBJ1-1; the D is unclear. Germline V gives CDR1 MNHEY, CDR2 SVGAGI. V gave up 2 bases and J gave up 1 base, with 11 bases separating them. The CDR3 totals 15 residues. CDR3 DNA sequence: TGTGCCAGCAGTTACGGTGGCGGAGGGAACACTGAAGCTTTCTTT. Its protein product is CASSYGGGGNTEAFF.

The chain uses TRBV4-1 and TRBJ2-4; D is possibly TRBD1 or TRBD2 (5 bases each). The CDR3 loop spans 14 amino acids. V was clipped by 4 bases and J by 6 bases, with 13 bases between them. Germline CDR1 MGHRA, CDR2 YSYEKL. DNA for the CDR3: TGCGCCAGCAGCCCGGGGCCCATGGGAAACATTCAGTACTTC. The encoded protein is CASSPGPMGNIQYF.

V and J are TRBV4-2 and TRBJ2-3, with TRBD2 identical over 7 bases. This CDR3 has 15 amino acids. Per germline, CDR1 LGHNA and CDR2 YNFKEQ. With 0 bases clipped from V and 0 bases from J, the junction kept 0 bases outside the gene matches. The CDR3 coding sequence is TGTGCCAGCAGCCAAGACGGGGGGAGCACAGATACGCAGTATTTT. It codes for CASSQDGGSTDTQYF.

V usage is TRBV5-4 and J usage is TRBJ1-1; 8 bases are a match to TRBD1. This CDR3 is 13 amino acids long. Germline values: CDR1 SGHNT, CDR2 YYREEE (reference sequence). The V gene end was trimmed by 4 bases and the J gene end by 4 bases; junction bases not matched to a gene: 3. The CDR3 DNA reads TGTGCCAGCAGCGCGACAGGGGTCACTGAAGCTTTCTTT. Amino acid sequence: CASSATGVTEAFF.

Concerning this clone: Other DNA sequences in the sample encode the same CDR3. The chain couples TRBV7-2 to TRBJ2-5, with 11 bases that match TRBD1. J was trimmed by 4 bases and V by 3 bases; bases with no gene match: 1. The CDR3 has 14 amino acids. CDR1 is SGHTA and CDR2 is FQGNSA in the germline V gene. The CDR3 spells CASSFGTGGETQYF. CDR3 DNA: TGTGCCAGCAGCTTCGGGACAGGGGGAGAGACCCAGTACTTC.

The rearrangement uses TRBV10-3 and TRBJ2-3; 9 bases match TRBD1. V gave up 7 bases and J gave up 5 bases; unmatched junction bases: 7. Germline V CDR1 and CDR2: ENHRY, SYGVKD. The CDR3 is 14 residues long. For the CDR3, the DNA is TGTGCCATCAAAGAGAGGGGACAGGGAGATACGCAGTATTTT. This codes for CAIKERGQGDTQYF.

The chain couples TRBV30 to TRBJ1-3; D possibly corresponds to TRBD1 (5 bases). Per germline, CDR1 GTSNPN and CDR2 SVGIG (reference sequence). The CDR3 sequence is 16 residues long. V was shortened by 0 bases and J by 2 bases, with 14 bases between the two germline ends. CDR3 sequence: CAWSVGQLSTGNTIYF. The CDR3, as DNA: TGTGCCTGGAGTGTTGGACAACTATCGACTGGAAACACCATATATTTT.

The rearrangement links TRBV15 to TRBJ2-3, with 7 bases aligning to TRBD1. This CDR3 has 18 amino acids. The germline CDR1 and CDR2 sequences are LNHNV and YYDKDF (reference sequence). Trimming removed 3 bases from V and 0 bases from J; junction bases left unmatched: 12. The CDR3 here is CATSSVPGQTTSTDTQYF. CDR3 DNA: TGTGCCACCAGCAGTGTCCCGGGACAGACCACTAGCACAGATACGCAGTATTTT.

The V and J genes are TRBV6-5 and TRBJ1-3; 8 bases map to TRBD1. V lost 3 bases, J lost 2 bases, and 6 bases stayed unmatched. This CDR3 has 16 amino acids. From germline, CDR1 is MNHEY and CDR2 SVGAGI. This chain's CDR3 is CASSYSPQGAGNTIYF. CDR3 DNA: TGTGCCAGCAGTTATTCGCCACAGGGGGCTGGAAACACCATATATTTT.

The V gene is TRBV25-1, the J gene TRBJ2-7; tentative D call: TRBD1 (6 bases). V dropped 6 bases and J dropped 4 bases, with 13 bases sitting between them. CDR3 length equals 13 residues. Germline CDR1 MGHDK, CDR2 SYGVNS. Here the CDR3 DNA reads TGTGCCAGCAGCGACCAGGGGAGTTACGAGCAGTACTTC. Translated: CASSDQGSYEQYF.

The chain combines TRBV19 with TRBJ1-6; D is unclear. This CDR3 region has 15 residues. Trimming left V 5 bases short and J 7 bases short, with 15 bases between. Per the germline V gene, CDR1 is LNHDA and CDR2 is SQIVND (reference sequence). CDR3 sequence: CASSSGGLTNSPLHF. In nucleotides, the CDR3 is TGTGCCAGTAGTTCCGGCGGACTCACCAATTCACCCCTCCACTTT.

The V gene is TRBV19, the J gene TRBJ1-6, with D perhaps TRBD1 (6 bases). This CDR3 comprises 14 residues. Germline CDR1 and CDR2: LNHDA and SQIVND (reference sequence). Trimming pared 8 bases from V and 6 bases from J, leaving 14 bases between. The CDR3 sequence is CASQKDSSNSPLHF. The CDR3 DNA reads TGTGCCAGTCAGAAGGACAGTTCTAATTCACCCCTCCACTTT.

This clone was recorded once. The CDR3 bases are TGTGCCAGTAGTAACCCAGCGGTTGGGGGGACCGGGGAGCTGTTTTTT. This gives the protein CASSNPAVGGTGELFF. The chain is built from TRBV19 and TRBJ2-2, with a possible D match to TRBD2 (6 bases). V was trimmed by 4 bases and J by 5 bases, leaving 17 bases between them. The CDR3 has 16 amino acids. Germline CDR1 and CDR2: LNHDA and SQIVND (reference sequence). Combining the CDR3 with reference TRBV19 and TRBJ2-2 gives the whole variable domain DGGITQSPKYLFRKEGQNVTLSCEQNLNHDAMYWYRQDPGQGLRLIYYSQIVNDFQKGDIAEGYSVSREKKESFPLTVTSAQKNPTAFYLCASSNPAVGGTGELFFGEGSRLTVL.

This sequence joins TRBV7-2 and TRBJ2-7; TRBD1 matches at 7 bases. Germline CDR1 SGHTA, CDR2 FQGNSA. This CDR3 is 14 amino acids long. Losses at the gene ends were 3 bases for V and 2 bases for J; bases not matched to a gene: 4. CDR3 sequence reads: CASSLDRLTYEQYF. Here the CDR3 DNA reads TGTGCCAGCAGCTTGGACAGGTTAACCTACGAGCAGTACTTC. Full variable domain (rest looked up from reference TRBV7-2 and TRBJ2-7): GAGVSQSPSNKVTEKGKDVELRCDPISGHTALYWYRQSLGQGLEFLIYFQGNSAPDKSGLPSDRFSAERTGGSVSTLTIQRTQQEDSAVYLCASSLDRLTYEQYFGPGTRLTVT.

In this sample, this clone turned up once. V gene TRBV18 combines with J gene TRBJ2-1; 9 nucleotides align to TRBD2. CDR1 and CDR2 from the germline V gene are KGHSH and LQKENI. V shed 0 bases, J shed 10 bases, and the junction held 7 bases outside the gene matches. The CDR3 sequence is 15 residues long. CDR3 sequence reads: CASSPPIRTSAEQFF. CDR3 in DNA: TGTGCCAGCTCACCACCGATTCGGACTAGCGCGGAGCAGTTCTTC. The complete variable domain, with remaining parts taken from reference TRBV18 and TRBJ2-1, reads NAGVMQNPRHLVRRRGQEARLRCSPMKGHSHVYWYRQLPEEGLKFMVYLQKENIIDESGMPKERFSAEFPKEGPSILRIQQVVRGDSAAYFCASSPPIRTSAEQFFGPGTRLTVL.

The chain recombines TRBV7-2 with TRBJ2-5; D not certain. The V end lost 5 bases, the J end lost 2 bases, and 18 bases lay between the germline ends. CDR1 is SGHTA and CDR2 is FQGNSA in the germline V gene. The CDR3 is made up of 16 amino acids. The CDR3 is CASSPQGSTAQETQYF. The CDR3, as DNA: TGTGCCAGCAGCCCCCAAGGAAGTACAGCTCAAGAGACCCAGTACTTC.

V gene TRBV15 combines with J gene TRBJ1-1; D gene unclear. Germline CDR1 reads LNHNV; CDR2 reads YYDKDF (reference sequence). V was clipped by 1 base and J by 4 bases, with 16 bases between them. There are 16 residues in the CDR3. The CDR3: CATSRGYDTASTEAFF. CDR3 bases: TGTGCCACCAGCAGAGGGTATGACACCGCAAGCACTGAAGCTTTCTTT.

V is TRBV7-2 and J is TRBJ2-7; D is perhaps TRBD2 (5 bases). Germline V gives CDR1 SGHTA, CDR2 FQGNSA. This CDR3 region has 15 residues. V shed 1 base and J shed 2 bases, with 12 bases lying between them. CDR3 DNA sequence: TGTGCCAGCAGCTTAGACACTATAGCGCCCTACGAGCAGTACTTC. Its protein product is CASSLDTIAPYEQYF.

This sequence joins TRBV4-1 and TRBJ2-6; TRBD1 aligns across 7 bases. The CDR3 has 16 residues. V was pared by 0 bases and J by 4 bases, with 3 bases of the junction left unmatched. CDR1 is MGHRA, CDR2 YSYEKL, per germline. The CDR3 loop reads CASSQDRGKGANVLTF. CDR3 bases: TGCGCCAGCAGCCAAGACAGGGGGAAAGGGGCCAACGTCCTGACTTTC.

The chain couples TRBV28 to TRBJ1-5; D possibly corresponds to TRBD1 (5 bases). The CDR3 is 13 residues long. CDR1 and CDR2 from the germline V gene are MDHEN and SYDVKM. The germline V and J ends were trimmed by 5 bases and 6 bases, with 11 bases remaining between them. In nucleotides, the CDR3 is TGTGCCAGCAGTAGCAGGGATCGTCAGCCCCAGCATTTT. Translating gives CASSSRDRQPQHF.

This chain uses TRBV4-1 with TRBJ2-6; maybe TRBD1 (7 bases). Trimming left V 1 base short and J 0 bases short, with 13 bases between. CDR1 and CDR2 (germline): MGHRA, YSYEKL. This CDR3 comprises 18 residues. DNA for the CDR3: TGCGCCAGCAGCCAAGGCGGGGCAGGGGGCTCTGGGGCCAACGTCCTGACTTTC. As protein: CASSQGGAGGSGANVLTF.

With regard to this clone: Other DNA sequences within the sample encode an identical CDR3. Here the CDR3 DNA reads TGTGCCAGCAGCTTCGGACAGGGCTATGGCTACACCTTC. Its translation: CASSFGQGYGYTF. This rearrangement joins TRBV7-2 to TRBJ1-2; 8 bases are shared with TRBD1. Germline CDR1 and CDR2: SGHTA and FQGNSA. This CDR3 region has 13 residues. V lost 3 bases to trimming and J lost 4 bases; unmatched junction nucleotides: 1. Drawing the rest from reference TRBV7-2 and TRBJ1-2, the complete variable domain is GAGVSQSPSNKVTEKGKDVELRCDPISGHTALYWYRQSLGQGLEFLIYFQGNSAPDKSGLPSDRFSAERTGGSVSTLTIQRTQQEDSAVYLCASSFGQGYGYTFGSGTRLTVV.

The CDR3 reads CASSAGTGLLGYEQYF. CDR3 DNA: TGCGCCAGCAGCGCGGGGACAGGCCTCCTTGGCTACGAGCAGTACTTC. The V call is TRBV5-1, the J call TRBJ2-7; 8 bases line up with TRBD1. The CDR3 is 16 residues long. Germline V lookup: CDR1 SGHRS, CDR2 YFSETQ. V shed 4 bases, J shed 3 bases, and the junction held 12 bases outside the gene matches.

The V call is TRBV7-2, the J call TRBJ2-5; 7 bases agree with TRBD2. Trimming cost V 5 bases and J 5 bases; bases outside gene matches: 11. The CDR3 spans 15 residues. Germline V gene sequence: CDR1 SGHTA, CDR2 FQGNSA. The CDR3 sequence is CASSLGAGAGETQYF. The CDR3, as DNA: TGTGCCAGCAGCCTCGGGGCGGGAGCCGGGGAGACCCAGTACTTC. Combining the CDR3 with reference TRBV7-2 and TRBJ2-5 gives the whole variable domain GAGVSQSPSNKVTEKGKDVELRCDPISGHTALYWYRQSLGQGLEFLIYFQGNSAPDKSGLPSDRFSAERTGGSVSTLTIQRTQQEDSAVYLCASSLGAGAGETQYFGPGTRLLVL.